Below, 2 T cell receptor beta chains from the same sample are listed, as sequenced in a study of cytomegalovirus exposure and HLA in healthy donors. The PCR ran on 60 Vbeta and 13 Jbeta primers. Profiling relied on immunoSEQ multiplex PCR, and the TCRdb table lists in-frame clones only, not all of them. The sample holds around 140,000 clones, about 61% seen once. The sequenced sample consisted of PBMCs. The receptors originated from a woman in her thirties or forties in good health and CMV-seronegative.

J is TRBJ1-1 and V is TRBV18; D is perhaps TRBD1 (5 bases). This CDR3 is 13 amino acids long. Germline values: CDR1 KGHSH, CDR2 LQKENI. V was cut by 6 bases and J by 6 bases, with 14 bases left in between. CDR3 coding DNA: TGTGCCAGCTCTAGGGGTCTTTACCCTGAAGCTTTCTTT. As protein: CASSRGLYPEAFF.

This chain links TRBV4-2 with TRBJ1-1, with unresolved D. From germline, CDR1 is LGHNA and CDR2 YNFKEQ. The CDR3 consists of 13 residues. Trimming took 8 bases from V and 0 from J, leaving 10 bases between them. The CDR3, as DNA: TGTGCCAGCCGATTACACGTGAACACTGAAGCTTTCTTT. It translates to CASRLHVNTEAFF.